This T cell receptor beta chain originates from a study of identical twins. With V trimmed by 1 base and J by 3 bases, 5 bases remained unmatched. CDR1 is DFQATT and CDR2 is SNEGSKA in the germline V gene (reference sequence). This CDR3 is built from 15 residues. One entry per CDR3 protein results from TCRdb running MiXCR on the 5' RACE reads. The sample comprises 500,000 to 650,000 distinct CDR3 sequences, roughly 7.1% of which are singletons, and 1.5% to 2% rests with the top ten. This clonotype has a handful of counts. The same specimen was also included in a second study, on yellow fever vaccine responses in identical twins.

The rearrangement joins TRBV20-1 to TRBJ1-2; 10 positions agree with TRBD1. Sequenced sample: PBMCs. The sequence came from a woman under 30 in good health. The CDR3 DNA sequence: TGCAGTGCTAGAGCCGGACAGGGGGGGTACTATGGCTACACCTTC. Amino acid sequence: CSARAGQGGYYGYTF.